This T cell receptor (beta chain) is drawn from a study of blood T cell repertoires in COVID-19. Study background: Samples representing acute and convalescent COVID-19 were sourced from the United States, Italy and Spain. T cells, B-cell-depleted T cells, or PBMCs supplied cDNA or gDNA.

Original handling: Amplification from reference gene primers served as the basis for estimated nucleated cell counts. Generated by immunoSEQ multiplex PCR, the TCRdb table keeps only in-frame clones and is missing some. The V and J calls and the clone size are those of that table, but D and trimming were determined from the DNA. The sample has approximately 94,000 clones, 80% seen once. This CDR3 comprises 15 residues. The ends were cut back, 4 bases at V and 0 bases at J, with 10 bases in the middle. Germline values: CDR1 MDHEN, CDR2 SYDVKM. This clonotype was obtained from a man in his 70s with active or convalescent COVID-19. The sequencing sample was made of peripheral blood. The chain recombines TRBV28 with TRBJ2-4, with no clear D. CDR3 amino acids: CASSSGPRAKNIQYF. Written as DNA, the CDR3 is TGTGCCAGCAGTTCGGGTCCCCGAGCCAAAAACATTCAGTACTTC.